This is a list of T cell receptor beta chains from one sample in a study of shared clonotypes between healthy human individuals. TCRdb's copy holds only in-frame clones and misses some; the assay was immunoSEQ multiplex PCR. The sample lists approximately 2.5 million clones, 93% occurring once. What was sequenced was naive CD4+ T cells from PBMCs. All receptors come from a man aged 18 to 30 in good health. Some clones in this sample may be carry-over from other donors' samples. Each CDR3 is given with its conserved first and last residue. The D gene is left open where the match is weak. Only some rows state a clone size, as once, few, many or a class for expanded clones.

J gene: TRBJ2-2
D gene: TRBD2
V gene: TRBV5-5
clone size: .
CDR3 DNA: TGTGCCAGCAACCTATATTTTCTAGCGGGAGGAACCGGGGAGCTGTTTTTT
CDR3 protein: CASNLYFLAGGTGELFF

J gene: TRBJ1-1
D gene: .
V gene: TRBV5-1
clone size: .
CDR3 DNA: TGCGCCAGCAGCTTGCTCGCCCTGAACACTGAAGCTTTCTTT
CDR3 protein: CASSLLALNTEAFF

J gene: TRBJ2-1
D gene: TRBD2
V gene: TRBV7-3
clone size: .
CDR3 DNA: TGTGCCAGCAGCTTGGTCGCGGGAGGTACATACAATGAGCAGTTCTTC
CDR3 protein: CASSLVAGGTYNEQFF

J gene: TRBJ2-1
D gene: TRBD2
V gene: TRBV6-5
clone size: .
CDR3 DNA: TGTGCCAGCAGTTACAGAACTAGCGGGAGGTATAATGAGCAGTTCTTC
CDR3 protein: CASSYRTSGRYNEQFF

J gene: TRBJ2-6
D gene: .
V gene: TRBV21-1
clone size: .
CDR3 DNA: TGTGCCAGCATTCCCGGCCACTCTGGGGCCAACGTCCTGACTTTC
CDR3 protein: CASIPGHSGANVLTF

J gene: TRBJ1-1
D gene: .
V gene: TRBV7-9
clone size: .
CDR3 DNA: TGTGCCAGCAGCTTCCTCAGCTCGGGAACTGAAGCTTTCTTT
CDR3 protein: CASSFLSSGTEAFF

J gene: TRBJ2-7
D gene: .
V gene: TRBV6-1
clone size: .
CDR3 DNA: TGTGCCAGCACGGTCCGGGACCGAACCTACGAGCAGTACTTC
CDR3 protein: CASTVRDRTYEQYF

J gene: TRBJ2-3
D gene: TRBD2
V gene: TRBV4-3
clone size: .
CDR3 DNA: TGCGCCAGCAGCCAAGGTTTCCGCGGGAGTCCAGATACGCAGTATTTT
CDR3 protein: CASSQGFRGSPDTQYF

J gene: TRBJ1-1
D gene: .
V gene: TRBV19
clone size: .
CDR3 DNA: TGTGCCAGTATCAGGGCACCCCGGGGAACTGAAGCTTTCTTT
CDR3 protein: CASIRAPRGTEAFF

J gene: TRBJ1-2
D gene: .
V gene: TRBV4-3
clone size: .
CDR3 DNA: TGCGCCAGCTCAGTTGAGGGGAGGTATGGCTACACCTTC
CDR3 protein: CASSVEGRYGYTF

J gene: TRBJ2-7
D gene: .
V gene: TRBV9
clone size: .
CDR3 DNA: TGTGCCAGCAGCCCCAGTGATGGGGTTCCCCTAAGGGAGCAGTACTTC
CDR3 protein: CASSPSDGVPLREQYF

J gene: TRBJ1-2
D gene: TRBD1
V gene: TRBV4-1
clone size: .
CDR3 DNA: TGCGCCAGCAGCCAAGATCTACAGGGGGCTACCTATGGCTACACCTTC
CDR3 protein: CASSQDLQGATYGYTF

J gene: TRBJ1-5
D gene: .
V gene: TRBV2
clone size: .
CDR3 DNA: TGTGCCAGCAGTCCCCTCAGGGATCAGCCCCAGCATTTT
CDR3 protein: CASSPLRDQPQHF

J gene: TRBJ2-7
D gene: TRBD2
V gene: TRBV9
clone size: .
CDR3 DNA: TGTGCCAGCAGCGTAGTCCCTAGCGGGATGGACGAGCAGTACTTC
CDR3 protein: CASSVVPSGMDEQYF

J gene: TRBJ2-4
D gene: TRBD1
V gene: TRBV5-1
clone size: .
CDR3 DNA: TGCGCCAGCAGCTTGCTTACCGGGACAGGGGAACGGTACTTC
CDR3 protein: CASSLLTGTGERYF

J gene: TRBJ2-1
D gene: .
V gene: TRBV7-2
clone size: .
CDR3 DNA: TGTGCCAGCAGCTTAAGGGAGCAAAGCAATGAGCAGTTCTTC
CDR3 protein: CASSLREQSNEQFF

J gene: TRBJ1-2
D gene: .
V gene: TRBV5-4
clone size: few
CDR3 DNA: TGTGCCAGCAGCCCGCGGACGGCGCTGGGTGGCTACACCTTC
CDR3 protein: CASSPRTALGGYTF

J gene: TRBJ1-4
D gene: TRBD1
V gene: TRBV30
clone size: .
CDR3 DNA: TGTGCCTGGAGTTTTAGGGGGCTGGGAAAACTGTTTTTT
CDR3 protein: CAWSFRGLGKLFF

J gene: TRBJ2-5
D gene: .
V gene: TRBV5-1
clone size: once
CDR3 DNA: TGCGCCAGCAGCGGCGGACAGAACCAAGAGACCCAGTACTTC
CDR3 protein: CASSGGQNQETQYF

J gene: TRBJ2-5
D gene: .
V gene: TRBV5-1
clone size: .
CDR3 DNA: TGCGCCAGCAGCCAGGTGGGGGGTGAGACCCAGTACTTC
CDR3 protein: CASSQVGGETQYF

J gene: TRBJ2-7
D gene: .
V gene: TRBV21-1
clone size: .
CDR3 DNA: TGTGCCAGCAGCAAAGTAGTACAGGGGGGCCCTTACGAGCAGTACTTC
CDR3 protein: CASSKVVQGGPYEQYF

J gene: TRBJ2-7
D gene: TRBD2
V gene: TRBV5-1
clone size: .
CDR3 DNA: TGCGCCAGCAGCTTGTGGGGTCTAGCGGAACTGTTCTACGAGCAGTACTTC
CDR3 protein: CASSLWGLAELFYEQYF

J gene: TRBJ2-7
D gene: .
V gene: TRBV30
clone size: .
CDR3 DNA: TGTGCCTGGAGTGTGAGAAGGGGATTCTACGAGCAGTACTTC
CDR3 protein: CAWSVRRGFYEQYF

J gene: TRBJ2-1
D gene: .
V gene: TRBV11-2
clone size: .
CDR3 DNA: TGTGCCAGCAGCTCCGATCCCTTTCTGTTCTTC
CDR3 protein: CASSSDPFLFF

J gene: TRBJ2-2
D gene: .
V gene: TRBV29-1
clone size: .
CDR3 DNA: TGCAGCGTTGGAGTAGCTTTTCCCGGGGAGCTGTTTTTT
CDR3 protein: CSVGVAFPGELFF

J gene: TRBJ2-3
D gene: .
V gene: TRBV27
clone size: .
CDR3 DNA: TGTGCCAGCAGTTTCCGCCCCACAGATACGCAGTATTTT
CDR3 protein: CASSFRPTDTQYF